One sample yielded the 7 T cell receptor beta chains listed below, sequenced in a study of blood T cell repertoires in COVID-19. Data came from immunoSEQ multiplex PCR; TCRdb stores just in-frame clones and leaves some out. Of more than 200,000 clones in the sample, about 81% were seen once. Sequenced material: peripheral blood. These receptor sequences come from a woman older than 75 with COVID-19, enrolled during active disease.

This rearrangement joins TRBV7-9 to TRBJ2-3, with TRBD2 matching over 11 bases. Per germline, CDR1 SEHNR and CDR2 FQNEAQ (reference sequence). V lost 3 bases to trimming and J lost 4 bases; unmatched junction nucleotides: 6. This CDR3 comprises 16 residues. The CDR3 protein is CASSLGLAGGPDTQYF. The CDR3, as DNA: TGTGCCAGCAGCTTGGGGCTAGCGGGAGGTCCAGATACGCAGTATTTT.

The gene calls are TRBV28 and TRBJ2-7; possible D gene TRBD1, 6 bases. Germline V gene lookup returns CDR1 MDHEN and CDR2 SYDVKM. Between the trimmed V and J ends, which lost 6 bases and 2 bases, there was a span of 8 bases. This CDR3 spans 12 amino acids. The DNA of the CDR3 is TGTGCCAGCAGGGACAGTACCTACGAGCAGTACTTC. Its translation is CASRDSTYEQYF.

The sample holds a few counts of this clone. The chain joins TRBV11-3 to TRBJ1-1; D is unclear. This CDR3 has 12 residues. V was cut by 1 base and J by 12 bases, with 12 bases left in between. The germline V gene encodes CDR1 SGHNT and CDR2 YENEEA. CDR3 bases: TGTGCCAGCAGCTTAGGGGAGGGCGGTCCTTTCTTT. Residues: CASSLGEGGPFF.

The rearrangement joins TRBV11-2 to TRBJ2-7, with D possibly TRBD1 on 6 matching bases. This CDR3 comprises 14 residues. The germline V gene has CDR1 SGHAT and CDR2 FQNNGV. V shed 4 bases and J shed 1 base, with 11 bases lying between them. The CDR3 protein is CASSSWTASYEQYF. The CDR3 bases are TGTGCCAGCAGCTCCTGGACAGCATCCTACGAGCAGTACTTC.

DNA of the CDR3: TGTGCCTGGAGTGTACGGGGTAGTCGAGAGACCCAGTACTTC. It is translated as CAWSVRGSRETQYF. The chain uses TRBV30 and TRBJ2-5, with D tentatively TRBD2 (5 bases). The germline V gene has CDR1 GTSNPN and CDR2 SVGIG (reference sequence). The CDR3 contains 14 residues. V lost 0 bases and J 4 bases, leaving 12 bases between the germline ends.

This chain connects TRBV18 to TRBJ1-2, with 9 positions matching TRBD1. CDR3 length equals 16 residues. In germline, CDR1 is KGHSH, CDR2 LQKENI. V lost 4 bases to trimming and J lost 0 bases; unmatched junction nucleotides: 6. The CDR3 region is CASSRTGTGTNYGYTF. The CDR3 bases are TGTGCCAGCTCACGAACGGGGACAGGGACTAACTATGGCTACACCTTC.

J is TRBJ2-7 and V is TRBV4-1; possibly TRBD1 for D (5 bases). The CDR3 extends over 15 amino acids. The germline V and J ends were trimmed by 3 bases and 5 bases, with 17 bases remaining between them. Germline values: CDR1 MGHRA, CDR2 YSYEKL. The CDR3, as DNA: TGCGCCAGCAGCCAGGAAATGGGCAGGGCTGACGAGCAGTACTTC. Protein: CASSQEMGRADEQYF.